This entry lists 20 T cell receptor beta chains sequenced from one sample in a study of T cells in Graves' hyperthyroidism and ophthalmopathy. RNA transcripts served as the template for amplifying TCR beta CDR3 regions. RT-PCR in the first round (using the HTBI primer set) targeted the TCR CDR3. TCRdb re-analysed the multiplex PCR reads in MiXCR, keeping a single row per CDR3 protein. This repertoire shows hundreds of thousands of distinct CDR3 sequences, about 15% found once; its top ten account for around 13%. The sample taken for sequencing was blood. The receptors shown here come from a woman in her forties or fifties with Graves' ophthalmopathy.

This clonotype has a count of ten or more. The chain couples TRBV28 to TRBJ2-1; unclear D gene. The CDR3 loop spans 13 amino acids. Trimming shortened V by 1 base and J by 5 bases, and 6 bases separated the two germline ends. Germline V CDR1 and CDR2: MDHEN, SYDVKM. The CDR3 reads CASSLSGHNEQFF. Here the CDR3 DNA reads TGTGCCAGCAGTTTATCTGGACACAATGAGCAGTTCTTC. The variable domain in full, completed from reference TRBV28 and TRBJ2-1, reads DVKVTQSSRYLVKRTGEKVFLECVQDMDHENMFWYRQDPGLGLRLIYFSYDVKMKEKGDIPEGYSVSREKKERFSLILESASTNQTSMYLCASSLSGHNEQFFGPGTRLTVL.

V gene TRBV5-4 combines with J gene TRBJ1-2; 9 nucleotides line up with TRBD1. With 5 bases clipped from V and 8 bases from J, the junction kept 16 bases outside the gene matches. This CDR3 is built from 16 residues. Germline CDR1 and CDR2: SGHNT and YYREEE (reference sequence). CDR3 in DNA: TGTGCCAGCAGTTACGATGTTGACAGGGGGAAGAACGGCTACACCTTC. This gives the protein CASSYDVDRGKNGYTF.

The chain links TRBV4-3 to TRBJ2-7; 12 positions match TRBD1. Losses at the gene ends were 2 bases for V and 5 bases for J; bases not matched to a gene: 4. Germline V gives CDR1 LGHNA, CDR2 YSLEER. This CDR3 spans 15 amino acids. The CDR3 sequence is CASSQMGQGAHEQYF. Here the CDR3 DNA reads TGCGCCAGCAGCCAAATGGGACAGGGGGCGCACGAGCAGTACTTC.

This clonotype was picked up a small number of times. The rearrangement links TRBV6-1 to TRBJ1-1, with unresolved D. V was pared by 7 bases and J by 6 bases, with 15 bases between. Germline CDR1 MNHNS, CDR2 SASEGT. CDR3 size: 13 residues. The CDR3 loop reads CASTDSGVSEAFF. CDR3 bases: TGTGCCAGCACCGACTCGGGTGTCTCTGAAGCTTTCTTT.

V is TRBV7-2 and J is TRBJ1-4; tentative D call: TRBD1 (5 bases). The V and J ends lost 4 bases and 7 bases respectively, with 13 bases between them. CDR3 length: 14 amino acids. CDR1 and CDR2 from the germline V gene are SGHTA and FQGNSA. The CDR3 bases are TGTGCCAGCAGCTCAAGGGACCGGGCTGAAAAACTGTTTTTT. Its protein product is CASSSRDRAEKLFF.

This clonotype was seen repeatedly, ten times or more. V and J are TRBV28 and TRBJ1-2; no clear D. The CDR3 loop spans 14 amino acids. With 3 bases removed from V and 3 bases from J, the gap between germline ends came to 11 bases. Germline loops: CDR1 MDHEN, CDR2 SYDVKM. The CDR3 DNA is TGTGCCAGCAGTTTTCGAGCGGCTCACTATGGCTACACCTTC. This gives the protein CASSFRAAHYGYTF.

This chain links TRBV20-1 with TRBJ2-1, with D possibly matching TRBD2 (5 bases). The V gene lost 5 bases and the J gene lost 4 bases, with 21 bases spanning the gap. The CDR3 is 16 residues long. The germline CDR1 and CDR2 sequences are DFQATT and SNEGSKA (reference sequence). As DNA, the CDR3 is TGCAGTGCTCCAATCGCCCTAGCCCCTTCTTACAATGAGCAGTTCTTC. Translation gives CSAPIALAPSYNEQFF.

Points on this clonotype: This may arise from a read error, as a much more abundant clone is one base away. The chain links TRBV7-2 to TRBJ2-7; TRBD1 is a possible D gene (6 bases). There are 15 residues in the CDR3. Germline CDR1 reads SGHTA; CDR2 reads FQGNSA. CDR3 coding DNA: TGTGCCAGCAGCTTAGATGGACAGAGCACCTACGAGCAGCACTTC. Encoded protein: CASSLDGQSTYEQHF.

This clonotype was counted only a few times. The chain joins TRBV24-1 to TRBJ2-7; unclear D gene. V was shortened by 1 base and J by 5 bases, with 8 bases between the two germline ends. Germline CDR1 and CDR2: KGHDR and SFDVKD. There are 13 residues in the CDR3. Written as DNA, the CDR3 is TGTGCCACCAGTGATTTAAGCAAAGACGAGCAGTACTTC. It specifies CATSDLSKDEQYF.

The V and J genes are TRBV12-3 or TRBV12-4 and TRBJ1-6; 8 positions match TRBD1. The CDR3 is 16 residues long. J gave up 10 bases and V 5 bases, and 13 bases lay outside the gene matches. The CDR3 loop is CASSQHTGTGASPLHF. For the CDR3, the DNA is TGTGCCAGCAGTCAACACACCGGGACAGGAGCCTCACCCCTCCACTTT.

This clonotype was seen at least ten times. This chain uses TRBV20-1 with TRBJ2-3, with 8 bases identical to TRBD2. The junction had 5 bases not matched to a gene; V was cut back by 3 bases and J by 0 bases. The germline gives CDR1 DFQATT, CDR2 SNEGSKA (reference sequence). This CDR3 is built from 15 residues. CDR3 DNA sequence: TGCAGTGCTAGCATGGCTAGCGGGAGCACAGATACGCAGTATTTT. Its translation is CSASMASGSTDTQYF.

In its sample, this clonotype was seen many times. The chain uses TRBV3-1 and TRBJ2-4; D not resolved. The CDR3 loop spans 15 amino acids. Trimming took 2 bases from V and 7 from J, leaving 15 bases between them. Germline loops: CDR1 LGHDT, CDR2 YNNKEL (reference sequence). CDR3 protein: CASSQRGIWFNIQYF. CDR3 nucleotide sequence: TGTGCCAGCAGCCAACGTGGGATCTGGTTTAACATTCAGTACTTC.

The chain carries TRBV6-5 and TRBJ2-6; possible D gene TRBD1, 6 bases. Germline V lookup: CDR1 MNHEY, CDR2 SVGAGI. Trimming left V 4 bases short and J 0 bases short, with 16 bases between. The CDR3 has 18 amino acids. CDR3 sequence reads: CASSSPQGLNSGANVLTF. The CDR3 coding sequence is TGTGCCAGCAGTTCACCCCAGGGGCTGAACTCTGGGGCCAACGTCCTGACTTTC.

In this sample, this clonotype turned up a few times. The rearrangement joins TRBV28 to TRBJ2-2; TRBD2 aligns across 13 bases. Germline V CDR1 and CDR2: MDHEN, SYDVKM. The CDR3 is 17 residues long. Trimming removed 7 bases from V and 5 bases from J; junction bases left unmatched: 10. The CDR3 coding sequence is TGTGCCAGCACCCCCCGGACTAGCGGGAGTGTTACCGGGGAGCTGTTTTTT. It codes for CASTPRTSGSVTGELFF.

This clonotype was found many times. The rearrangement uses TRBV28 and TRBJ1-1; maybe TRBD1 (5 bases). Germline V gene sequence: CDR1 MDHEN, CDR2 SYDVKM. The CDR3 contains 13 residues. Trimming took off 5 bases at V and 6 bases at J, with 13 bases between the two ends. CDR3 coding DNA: TGTGCCAGCAGTCGAAGCGCAGGGTCTGAAGCTTTCTTT. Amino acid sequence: CASSRSAGSEAFF.

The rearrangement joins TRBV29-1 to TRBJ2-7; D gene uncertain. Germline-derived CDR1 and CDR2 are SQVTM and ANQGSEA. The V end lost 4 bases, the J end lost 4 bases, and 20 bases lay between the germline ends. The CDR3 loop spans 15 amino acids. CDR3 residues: CSVVGLTRSQYEQYF. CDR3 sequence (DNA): TGCAGCGTTGTAGGCCTAACCAGAAGTCAATACGAGCAGTACTTC.

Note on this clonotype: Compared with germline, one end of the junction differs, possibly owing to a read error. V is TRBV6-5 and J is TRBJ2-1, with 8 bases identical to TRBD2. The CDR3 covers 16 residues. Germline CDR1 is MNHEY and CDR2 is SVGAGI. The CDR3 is CANSYFVEREPNEQFF. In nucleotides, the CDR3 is TGTGCCAACAGTTACTTTGTGGAGCGGGAGCCCAATGAGCAGTTCTTC.

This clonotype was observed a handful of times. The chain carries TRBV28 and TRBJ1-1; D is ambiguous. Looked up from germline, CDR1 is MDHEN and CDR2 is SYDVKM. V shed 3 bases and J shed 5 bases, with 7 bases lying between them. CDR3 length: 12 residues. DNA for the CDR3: TGTGCCAGCAGTTTTGAGGAGACTGAAGCTTTCTTT. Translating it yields CASSFEETEAFF.

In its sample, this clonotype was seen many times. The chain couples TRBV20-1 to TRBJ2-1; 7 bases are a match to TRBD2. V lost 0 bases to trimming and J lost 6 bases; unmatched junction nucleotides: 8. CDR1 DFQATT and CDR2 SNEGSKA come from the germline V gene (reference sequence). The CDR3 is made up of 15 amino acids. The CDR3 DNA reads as TGCAGTGCTAGAGATATCGTGCGGGAGTCCAATGAGCAGTTCTTC. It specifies CSARDIVRESNEQFF.

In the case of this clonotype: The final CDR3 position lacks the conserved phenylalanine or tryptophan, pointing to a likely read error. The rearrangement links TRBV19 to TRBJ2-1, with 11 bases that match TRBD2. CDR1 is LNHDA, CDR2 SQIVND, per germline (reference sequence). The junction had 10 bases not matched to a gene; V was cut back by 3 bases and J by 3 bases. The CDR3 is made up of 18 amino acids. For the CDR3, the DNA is TGTGCCAGTAGTATTGGGTTTCTAGCGGGAGGCCGCTACAATGAGCAGTTCCTC. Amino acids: CASSIGFLAGGRYNEQFL.